Below, 14 T cell receptor beta chains from the same sample are listed, as sequenced in a study of Ad26.COV2.S vaccination and SARS-CoV-2 variants. Measured with immunoSEQ multiplex PCR; TCRdb has only the in-frame clones, and not every one. The repertoire has hundreds of thousands of clones, 89% of them found once; the top ten carry about 1.5%. The sample's treatment: around 19 received Ad26.COV2.S at low or high dose, single or two shots; 5 received placebo; per-sample allocation not given. The samples date from day 63 after the first vaccine or placebo injection. The sample in question was peripheral blood, obtained in a trial of Ad26.COV2.S vaccine versus placebo. The receptors come from a person aged 18-65 years who received the Ad26.COV2.S COVID-19 vaccine or a placebo.

The chain is built from TRBV27 and TRBJ1-2; perhaps TRBD1 as D (5 bases). The CDR3 consists of 15 residues. Germline values: CDR1 MNHEY, CDR2 SMNVEV (reference sequence). V was cut by 5 bases and J by 0 bases, with 13 bases left in between. CDR3 sequence reads: CASSLKAGSNYGYTF. DNA for the CDR3: TGTGCCAGCAGTCTCAAGGCAGGGTCTAACTATGGCTACACCTTC.

The CDR3 nucleotides are TGTGCCACCAGTGACCGTAGCGGTGGGGAGCTGTTTTTT. This translates into CATSDRSGGELFF. The rearrangement uses TRBV24-1 and TRBJ2-2; a possible D gene is TRBD2 (6 bases). Germline-derived CDR1 and CDR2 are KGHDR and SFDVKD. Trimming took off 4 bases at V and 8 bases at J, with 10 bases between the two ends. This CDR3 has 13 residues.

The V call is TRBV7-2, the J call TRBJ1-6; 7 positions match TRBD1. V dropped 0 bases and J dropped 6; count of bases not matched to a gene: 8. CDR1 is SGHTA, CDR2 FQGNSA, per germline. CDR3 length: 17 amino acids. CDR3 residues: CASSLAGRQGPNSPLHF. DNA for the CDR3: TGTGCCAGCAGCTTAGCCGGTAGACAGGGCCCTAATTCACCCCTCCACTTT.

The CDR3 is CASSQDSGVTRFYETQYF. The CDR3 DNA is TGCGCCAGCAGCCAAGATAGTGGAGTTACCCGATTTTACGAGACCCAGTACTTC. V gene TRBV4-3 combines with J gene TRBJ2-5, with D unclear. The CDR3 sequence is 18 residues long. Trimming shortened V by 0 bases and J by 5 bases, and 22 bases separated the two germline ends. CDR1 is LGHNA and CDR2 is YSLEER in the germline V gene.

This clone was seen a handful of times. V usage is TRBV7-2 and J usage is TRBJ1-1; no clear D. V was shortened by 8 bases and J by 6 bases, with 19 bases between the two germline ends. Germline V gene lookup returns CDR1 SGHTA and CDR2 FQGNSA. The CDR3 has 14 amino acids. The chain's CDR3 is CASREGGALAEAFF. CDR3 DNA: TGTGCCAGCCGGGAAGGAGGCGCGCTCGCTGAAGCTTTCTTT. Supplemented by reference TRBV7-2 and TRBJ1-1, the full variable domain reads GAGVSQSPSNKVTEKGKDVELRCDPISGHTALYWYRQSLGQGLEFLIYFQGNSAPDKSGLPSDRFSAERTGGSVSTLTIQRTQQEDSAVYLCASREGGALAEAFFGQGTRLTVV.

The genes are TRBV15 and TRBJ2-7, with D uncertain. Germline values: CDR1 LNHNV, CDR2 YYDKDF (reference sequence). The CDR3 runs to 15 residues. Trimming pared 1 base from V and 6 bases from J, leaving 16 bases between. This chain's CDR3 is CATSRVKAPAREQYF. The DNA for the CDR3 is TGTGCCACCAGCAGAGTAAAGGCCCCTGCGCGCGAGCAGTACTTC.

This clone occurred once. CDR3 sequence: CASSQEEYSNQPQHF. CDR3 bases: TGCGCCAGCAGCCAAGAGGAATATAGCAATCAGCCCCAGCATTTT. The chain is built from TRBV4-3 and TRBJ1-5; D gene ambiguous. Between the trimmed V and J ends, which lost 0 bases and 0 bases, there was a span of 6 bases. Germline V CDR1 and CDR2: LGHNA, YSLEER. This CDR3 is built from 15 residues.

The V gene is TRBV2, the J gene TRBJ2-5; D unresolved. The CDR3 consists of 14 residues. V was cut by 1 base and J by 5 bases, with 11 bases left in between. Germline V gene sequence: CDR1 SNHLY, CDR2 FYNNEI. Here the CDR3 reads CASSEGSFSETQYF. CDR3 DNA: TGTGCCAGCAGTGAAGGCAGCTTTAGTGAGACCCAGTACTTC.

As for this clone: Other DNA sequences in this specimen translate into the identical CDR3. The chain uses TRBV2 and TRBJ2-2; D is ambiguous. CDR3 size: 13 residues. Trimming pared 2 bases from V and 5 bases from J, leaving 6 bases between. CDR1 and CDR2 from the germline V gene are SNHLY and FYNNEI. CDR3 amino acids: CASSESATGELFF. The CDR3 DNA is TGTGCCAGCAGTGAATCGGCTACCGGGGAGCTGTTTTTT. The variable domain in full, completed from reference TRBV2 and TRBJ2-2, reads EPEVTQTPSHQVTQMGQEVILRCVPISNHLYFYWYRQILGQKVEFLVSFYNNEISEKSEIFDDQFSVERPDGSNFTLKIRSTKLEDSAMYFCASSESATGELFFGEGSRLTVL.

This chain connects TRBV30 to TRBJ2-5; D not resolved. The CDR3 runs to 16 residues. Trimming left V 0 bases short and J 6 bases short, with 20 bases between. Germline assignment: CDR1 GTSNPN and CDR2 SVGIG (reference sequence). The CDR3 DNA reads TGTGCCTGGAGTGTACTTTGGGGTGGGATGAAAAAGACCCAGTACTTC. Its translation: CAWSVLWGGMKKTQYF.

The V and J genes are TRBV11-3 and TRBJ2-5; 11 positions agree with TRBD2. This CDR3 comprises 18 residues. Germline loops: CDR1 SGHNT, CDR2 YENEEA. V trimming: 0 bases; J trimming: 4 bases; junction bases outside the gene matches: 10. The CDR3 loop reads CASSLERGSGGARETQYF. The CDR3 DNA sequence: TGTGCCAGCAGCTTAGAGAGGGGTAGCGGGGGGGCGAGAGAGACCCAGTACTTC.

V and J are TRBV4-2 and TRBJ2-6, with D perhaps TRBD1 (5 bases). Between the trimmed V and J ends, which lost 8 bases and 4 bases, there was a span of 15 bases. The germline CDR1 and CDR2 sequences are LGHNA and YNFKEQ. The CDR3 is made up of 15 amino acids. CDR3 sequence: CASSQQVGGANVLTF. The CDR3 DNA reads TGTGCCAGCTCCCAACAGGTAGGAGGGGCCAACGTCCTGACTTTC.

The chain is built from TRBV24-1 and TRBJ1-2, with D hard to call. V lost 0 bases and J 8 bases, leaving 6 bases between the germline ends. Germline CDR1 reads KGHDR; CDR2 reads SFDVKD. The CDR3 contains 12 residues. This CDR3 reads CATSDLGGGYTF. DNA for the CDR3: TGTGCCACCAGTGATTTGGGCGGAGGCTACACCTTC.

The chain combines TRBV7-6 with TRBJ2-3; 10 bases are shared with TRBD2. Germline V CDR1 and CDR2: SGHVS, FNYEAQ. V lost 4 bases to trimming and J lost 3 bases; unmatched junction nucleotides: 7. The CDR3 is made up of 16 amino acids. CDR3 loop: CASSSERGGLTDTQYF. The CDR3 bases are TGTGCCAGCAGCTCAGAGCGGGGGGGTTTGACAGATACGCAGTATTTT.